This record concerns one T cell receptor (beta chain) sequence. The data belong to a study of shared T cell receptors in the human thymus. Measured with immunoSEQ multiplex PCR; TCRdb has only the in-frame clones, and not every one. The table shows about 730,000 clones, with approximately 85% occurring only once. This sample also belongs to another study, concerning human thymus T cells. In that study: Thymus tissue was removed during corrective cardiac surgery. Both thymic and peripheral blood repertoires showed apparently biased V and J usage. Related research found strongly overlapping thymic repertoires in unrelated individuals.

This TCR was sampled from a girl less than two years old with a congenital heart defect. Sequences were obtained from thymocytes.

CDR3 in DNA: TGTGCCAGCAGCTTTGCAGGACAGGAGATTACTAATGAAAAACTGTTTTTT. Encoded protein: CASSFAGQEITNEKLFF. The rearrangement links TRBV12-1 to TRBJ1-4; the D call in the table, TRBD1, was not verified against the DNA. TRBV12-1 counts as a pseudogene. The CDR3 extends over 17 amino acids.